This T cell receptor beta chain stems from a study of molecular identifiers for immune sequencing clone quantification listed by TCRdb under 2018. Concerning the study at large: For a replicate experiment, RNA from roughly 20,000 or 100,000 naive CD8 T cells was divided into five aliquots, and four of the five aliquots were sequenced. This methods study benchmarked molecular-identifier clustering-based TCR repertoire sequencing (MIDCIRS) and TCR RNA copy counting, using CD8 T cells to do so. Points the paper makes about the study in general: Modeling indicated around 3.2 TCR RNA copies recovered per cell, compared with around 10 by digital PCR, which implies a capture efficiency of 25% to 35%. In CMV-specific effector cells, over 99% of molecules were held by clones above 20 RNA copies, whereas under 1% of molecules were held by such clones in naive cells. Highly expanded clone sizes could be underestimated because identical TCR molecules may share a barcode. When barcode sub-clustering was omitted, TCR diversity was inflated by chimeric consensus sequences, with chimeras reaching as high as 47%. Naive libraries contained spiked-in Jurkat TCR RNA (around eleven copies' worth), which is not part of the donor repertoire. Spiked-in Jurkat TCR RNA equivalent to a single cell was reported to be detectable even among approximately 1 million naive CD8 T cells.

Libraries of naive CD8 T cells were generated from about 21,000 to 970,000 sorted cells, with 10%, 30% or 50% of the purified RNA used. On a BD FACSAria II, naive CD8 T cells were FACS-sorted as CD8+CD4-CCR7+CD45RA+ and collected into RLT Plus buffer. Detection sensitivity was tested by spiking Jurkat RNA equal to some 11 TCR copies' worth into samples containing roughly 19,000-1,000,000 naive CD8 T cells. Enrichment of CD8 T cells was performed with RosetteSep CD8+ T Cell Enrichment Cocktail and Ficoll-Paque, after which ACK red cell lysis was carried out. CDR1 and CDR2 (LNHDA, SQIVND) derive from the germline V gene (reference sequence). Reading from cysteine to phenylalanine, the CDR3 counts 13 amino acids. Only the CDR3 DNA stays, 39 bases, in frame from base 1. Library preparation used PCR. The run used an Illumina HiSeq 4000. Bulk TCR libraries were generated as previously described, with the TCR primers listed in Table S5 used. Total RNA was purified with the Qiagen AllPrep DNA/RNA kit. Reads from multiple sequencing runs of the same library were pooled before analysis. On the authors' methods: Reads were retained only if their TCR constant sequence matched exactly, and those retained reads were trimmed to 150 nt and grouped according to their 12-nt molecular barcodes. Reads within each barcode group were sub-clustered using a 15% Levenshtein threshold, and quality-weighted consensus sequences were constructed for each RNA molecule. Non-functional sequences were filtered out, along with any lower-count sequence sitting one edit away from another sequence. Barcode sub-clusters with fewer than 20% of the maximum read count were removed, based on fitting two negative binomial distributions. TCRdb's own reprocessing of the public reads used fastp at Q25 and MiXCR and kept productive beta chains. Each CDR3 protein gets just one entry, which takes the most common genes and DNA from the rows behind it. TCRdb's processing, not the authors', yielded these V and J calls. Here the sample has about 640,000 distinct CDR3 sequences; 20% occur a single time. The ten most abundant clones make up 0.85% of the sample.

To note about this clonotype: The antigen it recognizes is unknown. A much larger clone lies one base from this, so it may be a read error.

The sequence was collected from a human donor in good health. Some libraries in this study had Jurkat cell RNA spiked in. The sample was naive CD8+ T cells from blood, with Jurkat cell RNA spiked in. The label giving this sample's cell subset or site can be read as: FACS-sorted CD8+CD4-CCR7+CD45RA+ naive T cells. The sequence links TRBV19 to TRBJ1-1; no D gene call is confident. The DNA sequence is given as TGTGCCAGTAGTATAGACCCGAACACTAAAGCTTTCTTT. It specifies CASSIDPNTKAFF. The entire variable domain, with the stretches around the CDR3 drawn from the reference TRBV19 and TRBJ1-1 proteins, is DGGITQSPKYLFRKEGQNVTLSCEQNLNHDAMYWYRQDPGQGLRLIYYSQIVNDFQKGDIAEGYSVSREKKESFPLTVTSAQKNPTAFYLCASSIDPNTKAFFGQGTRLTVV.